This TCR beta chain appears in the sequencing data of a study of CD8+ T cells in alopecia areata. This clone was recorded once. Its cognate antigen is unknown. Study-level findings and limits: Mice gave a clearer picture of TCR sharing than patients did, possibly for HLA-related reasons.

The authors extracted RNA and reverse transcribed it into cDNA as the sequencing template. The repertoire was sequenced with immunoSEQ multiplex PCR; TCRdb's copy has only in-frame clones and lacks some. The sample carries around 140,000 clones, 51% recorded once. The CDR3 has 16 residues. J gave up 3 bases and V 0 bases, and 3 bases lay outside the gene matches. Germline V gene sequence: CDR1 SGHRS, CDR2 YFSETQ. Punch biopsies of lesional scalp, plus peripheral blood, were taken from alopecia areata patients. Sequencing used CD4+ T cells sorted from blood, obtained at week 0. The receptor comes from a human donor with alopecia areata. This chain connects TRBV5-1 to TRBJ2-3; 11 bases are shared with TRBD2. The CDR3 here is CASSLGASGRTDTQYF. CDR3 nucleotide sequence: TGCGCCAGCAGCTTGGGTGCTAGCGGGAGGACAGATACGCAGTATTTT.